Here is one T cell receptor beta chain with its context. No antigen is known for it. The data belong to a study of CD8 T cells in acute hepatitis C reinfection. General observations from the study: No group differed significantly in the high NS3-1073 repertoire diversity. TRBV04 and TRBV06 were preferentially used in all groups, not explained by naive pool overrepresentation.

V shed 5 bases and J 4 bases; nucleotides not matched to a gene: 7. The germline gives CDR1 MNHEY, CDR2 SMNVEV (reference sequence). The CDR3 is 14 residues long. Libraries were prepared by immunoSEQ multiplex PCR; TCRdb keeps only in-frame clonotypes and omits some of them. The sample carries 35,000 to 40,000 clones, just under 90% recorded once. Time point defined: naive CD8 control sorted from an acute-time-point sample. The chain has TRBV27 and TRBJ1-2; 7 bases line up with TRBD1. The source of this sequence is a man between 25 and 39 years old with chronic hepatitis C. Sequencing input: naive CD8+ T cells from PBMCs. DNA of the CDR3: TGTGCCAGCAGTCTCAGGGGGGCCTTCTATGGCTACACCTTC. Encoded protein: CASSLRGAFYGYTF.